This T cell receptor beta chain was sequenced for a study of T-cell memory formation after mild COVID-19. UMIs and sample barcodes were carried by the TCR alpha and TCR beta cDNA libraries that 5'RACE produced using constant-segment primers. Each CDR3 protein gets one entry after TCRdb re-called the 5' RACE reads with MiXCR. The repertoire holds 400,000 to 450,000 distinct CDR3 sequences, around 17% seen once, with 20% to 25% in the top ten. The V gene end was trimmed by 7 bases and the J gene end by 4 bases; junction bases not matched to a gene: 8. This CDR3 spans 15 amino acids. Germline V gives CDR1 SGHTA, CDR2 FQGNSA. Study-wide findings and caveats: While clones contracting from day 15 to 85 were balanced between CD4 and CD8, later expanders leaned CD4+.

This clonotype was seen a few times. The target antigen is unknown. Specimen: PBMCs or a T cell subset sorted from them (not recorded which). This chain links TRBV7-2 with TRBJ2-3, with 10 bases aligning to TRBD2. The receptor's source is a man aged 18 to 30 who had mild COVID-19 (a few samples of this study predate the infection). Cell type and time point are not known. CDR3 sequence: CASTTAGGPADTQYF. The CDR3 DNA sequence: TGTGCCAGCACCACAGCGGGGGGGCCCGCAGATACGCAGTATTTT.